These 27 T cell receptor beta chains came from one sample sequenced in a study of tumor-infiltrating lymphocytes in oesophageal squamous cell carcinoma (dated by TCRdb to the mid-2010s). The library was produced with PCR. TCRdb shows the sequencer as Illumina HiSeq 2000. TCRdb passed the public sequencing reads through fastp at Q25 and MiXCR, retaining productive beta sequences. Each CDR3 protein gets just one entry, which takes the most common genes and DNA from the rows behind it. This sample holds approximately 22,000 distinct CDR3 sequences; around 37% were observed only once. The top ten clones comprise under 20% of the sample. Sequenced material: esophageal tumor tissue. These receptors came from a female donor with esophageal squamous cell carcinoma.

The genes are TRBV12-3 or TRBV12-4 and TRBJ2-6; 10 bases line up with TRBD1. V lost 6 bases, J lost 2 bases, and 1 base stayed unmatched. The CDR3 is made up of 15 amino acids. The CDR3 reads CASRGTGAGANVLTF. CDR3 DNA sequence: TGTGCCAGCAGGGGGACAGGGGCTGGGGCCAACGTCCTGACTTTC.

This clonotype appeared many times. Given a much more abundant clone one base away, this may be a read error. This chain connects TRBV5-4 to TRBJ2-4, with TRBD2 matching 8 bases. With 2 bases clipped from V and 13 bases from J, the junction kept 14 bases outside the gene matches. CDR1 SGHNT and CDR2 YYREEE come from the germline V gene (reference sequence). The CDR3 is made up of 15 amino acids. CDR3 nucleotides: TGTGCCAGCAGCTTCTTTTCCAGCGGGAGTTTTGAGCAGTACTTC. Its translation is CASSFFSSGSFEQYF.

This chain connects TRBV5-6 to TRBJ2-1, with a possible D match to TRBD1 (6 bases). The J call may be incorrect, as the DNA end agrees better with TRBJ2-7. This CDR3 region has 12 residues. CDR1 SGHDT and CDR2 YYEEEE come from the germline V gene. CDR3 nucleotides: TGTGCCAGCGCTACAGGGTTGGACGAGCAGTACTTC. It is translated as CASATGLDEQYF.

Only a few counts were recorded for this clonotype. With a much larger clone just one base away, this may be a read error. The V call is TRBV27, the J call TRBJ2-1, with TRBD1 as a possible D gene (5 bases). The germline gives CDR1 MNHEY, CDR2 SMNVEV (reference sequence). Trimming took 2 bases from V and 10 from J, leaving 15 bases between them. This CDR3 has 14 residues. Here the CDR3 reads CASSLIIGAGEQFF. The CDR3 region has the DNA TGTGCCAGCAGTTTAATCATAGGGGCAGGCGAGCAGTTCTTC.

This clonotype was seen more than once but under ten times. This may come from a read error, since a much larger clone is one base off. The chain employs TRBV5-3 and TRBJ2-7, with 8 nucleotides matching TRBD1. Near its end, the DNA agrees better with TRBJ2-1, so the J call may be wrong. TRBV5-3 is known as an ORF, though its function is uncertain. This CDR3 is built from 15 residues. The CDR3: CASSYEPGGSYEQFF. CDR3 coding DNA: TGTGCCAGCAGTTACGAACCAGGGGGCTCCTACGAGCAGTTCTTC.

This clonotype is medium-sized. The genes are TRBV7-2 and TRBJ2-7; D perhaps matches TRBD2 (6 bases). The CDR3 contains 16 residues. Trimming left V 6 bases short and J 0 bases short, with 18 bases between. In germline, CDR1 is SGHTA, CDR2 FQGNSA. CDR3 nucleotides: TGTGCCAGCAGTTCTAGCGCTCGATTTCTCTCCTACGAGCAGTACTTC. It encodes CASSSSARFLSYEQYF.

This clonotype was seen ten or more times. The chain couples TRBV5-6 to TRBJ2-7; 8 positions agree with TRBD2. The CDR3 spans 16 residues. CDR1 and CDR2 from the germline V gene are SGHDT and YYEEEE. The V gene end was trimmed by 4 bases and the J gene end by 0 bases; junction bases not matched to a gene: 9. The CDR3, as DNA: TGTGCCAGCAGCCGATTGGTGCTAGCGGGCTCCTACGAGCAGTACTTC. Translated: CASSRLVLAGSYEQYF.

Relative to its sample, this clonotype is medium-sized. The chain is built from TRBV7-2 and TRBJ1-5; D is perhaps TRBD1 (6 bases). Germline-derived CDR1 and CDR2 are SGHTA and FQGNSA. The V gene lost 2 bases and the J gene lost 6 bases, with 14 bases spanning the gap. The CDR3 contains 15 residues. The CDR3 coding sequence is TGTGCCAGCAGCTTAAGGGGGGGGGGTCTTCAGCCCCAGCATTTT. This gives the protein CASSLRGGGLQPQHF.

V gene TRBV19 combines with J gene TRBJ2-4, with 14 bases fitting TRBD2. V shed 5 bases, J shed 13 bases, and the junction held 13 bases outside the gene matches. Germline CDR1 and CDR2: LNHDA and SQIVND (reference sequence). The CDR3 runs to 16 residues. The CDR3 region is CASSGGTSGSRGEQYF. Written as DNA, the CDR3 is TGTGCCAGTAGTGGGGGGACTAGCGGGAGTAGGGGTGAGCAGTACTTC.

In the case of this clonotype: Its ends do not fully match the called genes, so a read error is possible. V and J are TRBV7-6 and TRBJ2-2; 7 bases line up with TRBD2. CDR3 size: 14 residues. Germline-derived CDR1 and CDR2 are SGHVS and FNYEAQ. The CDR3 bases are TGTGCTAGCAGCTTTCGGGGGGACACCGGGGAGCTGTTTTTT. It yields the protein CASSFRGDTGELFF.

On this clonotype itself: The conserved phenylalanine or tryptophan normally closing the CDR3 is absent here, so this likely arose from a read error. Because the CDR3's place on the DNA is in doubt, the DNA is left out and the CDR3 is given as listed by TCRdb. The V and J genes are TRBV6-5 and TRBJ2-7; TRBD1, as called in the table, went unchecked against the DNA. The CDR3 is 17 amino acids long, termini counted. Germline V gene lookup returns CDR1 MNHEY and CDR2 SVGAGI. The CDR3 here is CASLRGTGVNYGYTFGS.

The chain couples TRBV7-8 to TRBJ2-4; 8 bases agree with TRBD1. The DNA matches TRBJ2-7 better at its end, which makes the J call doubtful. CDR1 and CDR2 from the germline V gene are SGHVS and FQNEAQ. The CDR3 is 14 amino acids. DNA of the CDR3: TGTGCCAGCAGCGCAAGACAGGGGATCGACGAGCAGTACTTC. Protein sequence: CASSARQGIDEQYF.

This clonotype was counted at least ten times. The genes are TRBV10-3 and TRBJ2-7; 7 bases match TRBD1. The CDR3 has 14 amino acids. Germline V gives CDR1 ENHRY, CDR2 SYGVKD. Losses at the gene ends were 10 bases for V and 0 bases for J; bases not matched to a gene: 9. CDR3 in amino acids: CATLGGPGSYEQYF. The CDR3, as DNA: TGTGCCACCCTAGGGGGCCCCGGCTCCTACGAGCAGTACTTC.

The chain combines TRBV7-2 with TRBJ2-1; 10 positions agree with TRBD2. Germline V gives CDR1 SGHTA, CDR2 FQGNSA. V shed 0 bases and J 0 bases; nucleotides not matched to a gene: 8. The CDR3 runs to 19 residues. The CDR3 DNA is TGTGCCAGCAGCTTAGCCCTGAATAGCGGGGGGCGCTCCTACAATGAGCAGTTCTTC. Protein product: CASSLALNSGGRSYNEQFF.

In its sample, this clonotype is medium-sized (0.01 to 0.1%). The chain links TRBV12-3 or TRBV12-4 to TRBJ1-2, with a possible D match to TRBD1 (5 bases). V dropped 6 bases and J dropped 2 bases, with 19 bases sitting between them. This CDR3 region has 16 residues. DNA of the CDR3: TGTGCCAGCAGACAGGCCCTCAGGACAAGAAACTATGGCTACACCTTC. This translates into CASRQALRTRNYGYTF.

This clonotype turned up a few times. A read error is possible here, since a much larger clone lies one base away. This sequence joins TRBV27 and TRBJ2-7, with no clear D. The germline CDR1 and CDR2 sequences are MNHEY and SMNVEV (reference sequence). The germline V and J ends were trimmed by 1 base and 7 bases, with 17 bases remaining between them. There are 15 residues in the CDR3. CDR3 coding DNA: TGTGCCAGCAGTTTATGGGAAACTTCCTACAATGAGCAGTACTTC. Amino acid sequence: CASSLWETSYNEQYF.

On this clonotype: Since no conserved phenylalanine or tryptophan closes the CDR3, a read error is the likely cause. It is unclear where the CDR3 begins or ends on the DNA, so no DNA is shown, and the CDR3 is as TCRdb lists it. The V call is TRBV7-2, the J call TRBJ2-5; the table's D call, TRBD2, has no DNA check behind it. Inclusive of both ends, the CDR3 amounts to 18 amino acids. From germline, CDR1 is SGHTA and CDR2 FQGNSA. CDR3 sequence: CASSLLGSLYNSPLHFGN.

Concerning this clonotype itself: A read error is possible here, since a much larger clone lies one base away. The V and J genes are TRBV6-6 and TRBJ2-3, with 7 bases matching TRBD1. The DNA end favors TRBJ2-1, so the J call may be wrong. The CDR3 sequence is 11 residues long. Germline-derived CDR1 and CDR2 are MNHNY and SVGAGI (reference sequence). This CDR3 reads CASSGGQEQFF. CDR3 DNA sequence: TGTGCCAGCAGTGGGGGACAGGAGCAGTTCTTC.

CDR3 amino acids: CASSLSITSGAGYNEQFF. CDR3 DNA: TGTGCCAGCAGCTTAAGCATTACTAGCGGGGCCGGATACAATGAGCAGTTCTTC. The genes are TRBV7-2 and TRBJ2-5, with TRBD2 identical over 10 bases. The tail of the sequence fits TRBJ2-1 better, so the J call may be wrong. CDR3 length equals 18 residues. Germline CDR1 is SGHTA and CDR2 is FQGNSA.

By proportion, this clonotype is medium-sized. The V gene is TRBV12-3 or TRBV12-4, the J gene TRBJ2-7, with no clear D. Deletions cut 1 base from V and 5 bases from J, with 9 bases between. The CDR3 extends over 13 amino acids. The CDR3 DNA reads TGTGCCAGCAGTTTAGGACCCTCTGACGAGCAGTACTTC. Translating it yields CASSLGPSDEQYF.

This clonotype showed up many times. V is TRBV7-2 and J is TRBJ1-2, with a possible D match to TRBD1 (5 bases). Trimming removed 5 bases from V and 7 bases from J, with 11 bases in between. The length of the CDR3 is 12 residues. The germline CDR1 and CDR2 sequences are SGHTA and FQGNSA. The CDR3 protein is CASSKRGFGYTF. CDR3 DNA: TGTGCCAGCAGCAAGAGGGGTTTTGGCTACACCTTC.

This clonotype was detected a few times. This CDR3 is missing its conserved last phenylalanine or tryptophan, likely due to a read error. The DNA is left out, because the CDR3 cannot be placed on it with certainty; the CDR3 is given as TCRdb lists it. V usage is TRBV7-6 and J usage is TRBJ1-6. The CDR3 numbers 8 amino acids, ends counted. Germline V gives CDR1 SGHVS, CDR2 FNYEAQ. CDR3 in amino acids: CASSSGGL.

J is TRBJ2-2 and V is TRBV7-6; D gene ambiguous. The CDR3 contains 13 residues. Germline V gene data show CDR1 as SGHVS and CDR2 as FNYEAQ. The V and J ends lost 5 bases and 6 bases respectively, with 10 bases between them. CDR3 sequence reads: CASSKRNPGELFF. CDR3 in DNA: TGTGCCAGCAGCAAACGGAATCCCGGGGAGCTGTTTTTT.

This clonotype was seen ten or more times. CDR3 bases: TGTGCCAGCAGTTTAGTGGACAGTGAAAGGGAGCAGTACTTC. Its translation is CASSLVDSEREQYF. This chain uses TRBV12-3 or TRBV12-4 with TRBJ2-7; D is perhaps TRBD1 (6 bases). The CDR3 consists of 14 residues. Trimming took off 1 base at V and 7 bases at J, with 14 bases between the two ends.

The CDR3: CASSSNSGRLGTQYF. DNA for the CDR3: TGTGCCAGCAGTTCAAATAGCGGGAGGTTGGGGACCCAGTACTTC. The chain couples TRBV7-6 to TRBJ2-5; 10 bases are a match to TRBD2. This CDR3 comprises 15 residues. V was clipped by 6 bases and J by 7 bases; unmatched bases: 11. Germline CDR1 reads SGHVS; CDR2 reads FNYEAQ. Complete variable domain (other parts from reference TRBV7-6 and TRBJ2-5): GAGVSQSPRYKVTKRGQDVALRCDPISGHVSLYWYRQALGQGPEFLTYFNYEAQQDKSGLPNDRFSAERPEGSISTLTIQRTEQRDSAMYRCASSSNSGRLGTQYFGPGTRLLVL.

About this clonotype itself: It may be a read error: a sequence one base away is much more abundant. The rearrangement uses TRBV11-1 and TRBJ2-7; tentative D call: TRBD2 (6 bases). V was clipped by 0 bases and J by 7 bases, with 16 bases between them. This CDR3 is built from 15 residues. Germline values: CDR1 SGHAT, CDR2 FQDESV (reference sequence). CDR3 region: CASSLARGGGNEQYF. CDR3 DNA: TGTGCCAGCAGCTTAGCGCGAGGAGGCGGGAATGAGCAGTACTTC.

The V gene is TRBV7-2, the J gene TRBJ2-3; 8 bases map to TRBD2. The CDR3 covers 15 residues. The germline gives CDR1 SGHTA, CDR2 FQGNSA. V shed 6 bases and J 3 bases; nucleotides not matched to a gene: 8. This CDR3 reads CASRPGGGRTDTQYF. Written as DNA, the CDR3 is TGTGCCAGCAGGCCGGGCGGGGGGCGAACAGATACGCAGTATTTT.